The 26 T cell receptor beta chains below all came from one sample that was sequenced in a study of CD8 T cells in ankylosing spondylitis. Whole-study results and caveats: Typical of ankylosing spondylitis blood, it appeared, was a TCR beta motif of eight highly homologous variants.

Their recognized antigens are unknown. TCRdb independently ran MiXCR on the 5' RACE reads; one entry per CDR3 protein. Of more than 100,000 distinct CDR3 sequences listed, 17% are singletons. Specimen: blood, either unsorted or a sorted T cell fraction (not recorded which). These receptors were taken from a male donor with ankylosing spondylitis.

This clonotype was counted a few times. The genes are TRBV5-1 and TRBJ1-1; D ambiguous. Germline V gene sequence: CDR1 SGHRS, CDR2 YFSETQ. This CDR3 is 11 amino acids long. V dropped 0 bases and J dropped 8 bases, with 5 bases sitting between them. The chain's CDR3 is CASSLAAEAFF. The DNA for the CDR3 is TGCGCCAGCAGCTTGGCTGCAGAAGCTTTCTTT.

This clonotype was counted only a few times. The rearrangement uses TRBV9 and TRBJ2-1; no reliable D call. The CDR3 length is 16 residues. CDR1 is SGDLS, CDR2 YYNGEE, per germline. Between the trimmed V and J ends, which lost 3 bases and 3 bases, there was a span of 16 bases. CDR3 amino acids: CASSESGSFLYNEQFF. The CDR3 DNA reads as TGTGCCAGCAGCGAGTCCGGGTCCTTCCTCTACAATGAGCAGTTCTTC.

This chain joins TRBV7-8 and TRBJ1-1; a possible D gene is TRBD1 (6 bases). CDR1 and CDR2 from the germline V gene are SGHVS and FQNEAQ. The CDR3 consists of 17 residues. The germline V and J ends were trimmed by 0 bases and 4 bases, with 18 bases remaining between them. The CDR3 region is CASSLAPIQGWGTEAFF. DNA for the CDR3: TGTGCCAGCAGCTTAGCCCCCATACAGGGTTGGGGCACTGAAGCTTTCTTT.

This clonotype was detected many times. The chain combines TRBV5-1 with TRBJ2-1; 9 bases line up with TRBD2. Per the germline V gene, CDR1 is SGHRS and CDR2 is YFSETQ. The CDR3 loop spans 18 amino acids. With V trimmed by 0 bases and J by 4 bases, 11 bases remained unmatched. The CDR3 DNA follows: TGCGCCAGCAGCTTGGCCGGTAGCGGGAGTAATCTGTACAATGAGCAGTTCTTC. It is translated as CASSLAGSGSNLYNEQFF. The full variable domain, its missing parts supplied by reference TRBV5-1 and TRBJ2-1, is KAGVTQTPRYLIKTRGQQVTLSCSPISGHRSVSWYQQTPGQGLQFLFEYFSETQRNKGNFPGRFSGRQFSNSRSEMNVSTLELGDSALYLCASSLAGSGSNLYNEQFFGPGTRLTVL.

CDR3 DNA sequence: TGTGCCAGCAGCCCCGTTCCAGGAGGTTGGTTCGTAAACACCATATATTTT. Translation gives CASSPVPGGWFVNTIYF. The V gene is TRBV12-3 or TRBV12-4, the J gene TRBJ1-3; D is undetermined. The CDR3 loop spans 17 amino acids. Trimming stripped 6 bases from V and 6 bases from J, with 24 bases between.

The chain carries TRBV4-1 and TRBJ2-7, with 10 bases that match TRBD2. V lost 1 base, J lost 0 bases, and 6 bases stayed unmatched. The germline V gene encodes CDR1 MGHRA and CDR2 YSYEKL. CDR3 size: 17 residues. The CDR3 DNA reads TGCGCCAGCAGCCAAGGATCCGGGACTAGCGTCTCCTACGAGCAGTACTTC. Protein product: CASSQGSGTSVSYEQYF.

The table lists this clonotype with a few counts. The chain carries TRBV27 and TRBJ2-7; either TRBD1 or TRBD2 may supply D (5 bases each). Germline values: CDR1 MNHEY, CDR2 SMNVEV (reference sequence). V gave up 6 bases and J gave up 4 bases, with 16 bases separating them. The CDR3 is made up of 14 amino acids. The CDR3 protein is CASSRDQGNYEQYF. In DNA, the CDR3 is TGTGCCAGCAGCCGGGACCAGGGTAATTACGAGCAGTACTTC.

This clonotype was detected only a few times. CDR3 DNA sequence: TGTGCCAGCAGCTTGGGACTCCGCTACAATGAGCAGTTCTTC. This encodes CASSLGLRYNEQFF. V usage is TRBV5-6 and J usage is TRBJ2-1; D is uncertain. This CDR3 spans 14 amino acids. CDR1 is SGHDT, CDR2 YYEEEE, per germline. The V gene lost 0 bases and the J gene lost 3 bases, with 7 bases spanning the gap. Complete variable domain (other parts from reference TRBV5-6 and TRBJ2-1): DAGVTQSPTHLIKTRGQQVTLRCSPKSGHDTVSWYQQALGQGPQFIFQYYEEEERQRGNFPDRFSGHQFPNYSSELNVNALLLGDSALYLCASSLGLRYNEQFFGPGTRLTVL.

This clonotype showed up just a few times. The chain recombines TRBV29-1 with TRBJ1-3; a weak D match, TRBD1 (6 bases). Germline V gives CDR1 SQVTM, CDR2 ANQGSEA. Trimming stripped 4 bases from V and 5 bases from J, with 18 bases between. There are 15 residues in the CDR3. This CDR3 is CSVVGTMTGRNTIYF. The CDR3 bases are TGCAGCGTTGTTGGGACAATGACAGGCAGAAACACCATATATTTT.

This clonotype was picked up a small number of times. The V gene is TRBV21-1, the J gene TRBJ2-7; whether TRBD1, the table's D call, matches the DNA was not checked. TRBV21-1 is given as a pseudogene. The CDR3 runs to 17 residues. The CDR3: CASSKGPQEALVNEQYF. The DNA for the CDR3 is TGTGCCAGCAGCAAGGGTCCCCAAGAAGCTCTTGTTAACGAGCAGTACTTC.

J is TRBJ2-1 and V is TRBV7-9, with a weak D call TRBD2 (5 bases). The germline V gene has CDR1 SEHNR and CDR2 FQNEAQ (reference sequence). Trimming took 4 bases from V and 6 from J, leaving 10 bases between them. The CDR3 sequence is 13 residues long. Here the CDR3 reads CASSWGAGNEQFF. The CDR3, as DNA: TGTGCCAGCAGCTGGGGTGCGGGCAATGAGCAGTTCTTC.

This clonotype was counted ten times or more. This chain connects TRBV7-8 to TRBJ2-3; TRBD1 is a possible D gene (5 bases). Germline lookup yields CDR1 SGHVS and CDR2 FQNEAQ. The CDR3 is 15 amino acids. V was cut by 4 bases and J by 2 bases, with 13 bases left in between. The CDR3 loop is CASSSHGAATDTQYF. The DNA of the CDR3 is TGTGCCAGCAGCTCACATGGGGCCGCCACAGATACGCAGTATTTT.

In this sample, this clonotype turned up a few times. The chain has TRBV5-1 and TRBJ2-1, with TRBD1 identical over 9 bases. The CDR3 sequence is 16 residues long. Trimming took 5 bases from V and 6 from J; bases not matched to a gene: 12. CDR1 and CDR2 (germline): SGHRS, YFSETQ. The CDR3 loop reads CASRVGWGQGANEQFF. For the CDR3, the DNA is TGCGCCAGCAGGGTGGGTTGGGGACAGGGAGCCAATGAGCAGTTCTTC.

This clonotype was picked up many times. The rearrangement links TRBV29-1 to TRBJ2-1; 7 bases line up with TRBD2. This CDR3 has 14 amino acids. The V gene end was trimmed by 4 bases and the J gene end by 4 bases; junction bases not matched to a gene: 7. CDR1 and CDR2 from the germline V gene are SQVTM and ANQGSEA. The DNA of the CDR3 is TGCAGCGTTGTCGGCGGGAGATCTTACAATGAGCAGTTCTTC. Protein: CSVVGGRSYNEQFF.

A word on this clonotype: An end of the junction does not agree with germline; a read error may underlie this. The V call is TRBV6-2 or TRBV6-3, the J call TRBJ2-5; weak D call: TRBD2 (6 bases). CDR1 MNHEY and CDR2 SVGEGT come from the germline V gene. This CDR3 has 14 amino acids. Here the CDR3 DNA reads TGTGCCAGCAGCACGACTAGTGTACGAGAGTCCCAGTACTTC. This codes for CASSTTSVRESQYF.

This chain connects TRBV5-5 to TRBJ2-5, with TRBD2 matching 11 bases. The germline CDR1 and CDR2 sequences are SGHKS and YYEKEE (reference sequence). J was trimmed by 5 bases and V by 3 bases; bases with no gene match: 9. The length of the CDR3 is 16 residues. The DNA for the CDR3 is TGTGCCAGCAGCTACCCTACTAGCGGGAGTCGGGAGACCCAGTACTTC. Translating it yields CASSYPTSGSRETQYF. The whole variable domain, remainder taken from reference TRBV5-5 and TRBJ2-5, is DAGVTQSPTHLIKTRGQQVTLRCSPISGHKSVSWYQQVLGQGPQFIFQYYEKEERGRGNFPDRFSARQFPNYSSELNVNALLLGDSALYLCASSYPTSGSRETQYFGPGTRLLVL.

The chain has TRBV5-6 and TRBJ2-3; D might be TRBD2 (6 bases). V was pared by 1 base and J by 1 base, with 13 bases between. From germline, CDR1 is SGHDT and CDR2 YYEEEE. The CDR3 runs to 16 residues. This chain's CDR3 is CASSLFASVGTDTQYF. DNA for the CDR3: TGTGCCAGCAGCTTGTTTGCTAGCGTGGGCACAGATACGCAGTATTTT.

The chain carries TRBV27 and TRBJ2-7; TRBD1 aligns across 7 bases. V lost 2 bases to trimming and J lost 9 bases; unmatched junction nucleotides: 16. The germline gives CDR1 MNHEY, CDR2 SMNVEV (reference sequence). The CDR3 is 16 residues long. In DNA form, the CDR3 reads TGTGCCAGCAGTTTACGATCCGGGACAGACTTATCTGGGCAGTACTTC. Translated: CASSLRSGTDLSGQYF.

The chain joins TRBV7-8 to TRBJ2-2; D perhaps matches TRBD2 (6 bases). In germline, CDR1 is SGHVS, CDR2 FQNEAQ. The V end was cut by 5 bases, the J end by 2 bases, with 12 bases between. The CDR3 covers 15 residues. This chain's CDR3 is CASSRGLPNTGELFF. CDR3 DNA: TGTGCCAGCAGCCGCGGACTACCTAACACCGGGGAGCTGTTTTTT.

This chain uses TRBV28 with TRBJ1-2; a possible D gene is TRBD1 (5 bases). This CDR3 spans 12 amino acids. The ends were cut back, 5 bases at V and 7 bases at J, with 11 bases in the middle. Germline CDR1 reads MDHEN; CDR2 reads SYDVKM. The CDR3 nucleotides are TGTGCCAGCAGTACCGGGACTGGTGGCTACACCTTC. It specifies CASSTGTGGYTF.

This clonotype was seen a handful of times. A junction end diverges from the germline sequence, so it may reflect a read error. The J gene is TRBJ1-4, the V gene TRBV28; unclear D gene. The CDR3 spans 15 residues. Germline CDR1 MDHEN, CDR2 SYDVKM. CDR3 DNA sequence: TGCGCCAGCAGCGGGCCCGGGGCAACTAATGAAAAACTGTTTTTT. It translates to CASSGPGATNEKLFF.

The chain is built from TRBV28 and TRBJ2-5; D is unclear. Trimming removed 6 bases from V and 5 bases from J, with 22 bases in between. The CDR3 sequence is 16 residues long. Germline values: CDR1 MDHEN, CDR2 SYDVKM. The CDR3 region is CASSPPSAWAGETQYF. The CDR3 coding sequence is TGTGCCAGCAGCCCTCCGTCCGCGTGGGCCGGGGAGACCCAGTACTTC. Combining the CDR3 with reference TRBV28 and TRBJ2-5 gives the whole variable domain DVKVTQSSRYLVKRTGEKVFLECVQDMDHENMFWYRQDPGLGLRLIYFSYDVKMKEKGDIPEGYSVSREKKERFSLILESASTNQTSMYLCASSPPSAWAGETQYFGPGTRLLVL.

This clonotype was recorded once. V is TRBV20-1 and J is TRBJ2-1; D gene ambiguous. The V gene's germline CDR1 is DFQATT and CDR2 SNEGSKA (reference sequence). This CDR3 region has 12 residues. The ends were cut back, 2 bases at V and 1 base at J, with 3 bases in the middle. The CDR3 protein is CSARMSYNEQFF. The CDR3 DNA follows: TGCAGTGCTAGAATGTCCTACAATGAGCAGTTCTTC.

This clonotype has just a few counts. DNA for the CDR3: TGTGCCAGCAGCCCATTATGGCGGGAGGGGTCCTACAATGAGCAGTTCTTC. The encoded protein is CASSPLWREGSYNEQFF. V usage is TRBV7-3 and J usage is TRBJ2-1, with TRBD2 matching over 9 bases. V dropped 5 bases and J dropped 1; count of bases not matched to a gene: 9. Germline V gives CDR1 SGHTA, CDR2 FQGTGA. The CDR3 is 17 amino acids. The variable domain in full, completed from reference TRBV7-3 and TRBJ2-1, reads GAGVSQTPSNKVTEKGKYVELRCDPISGHTALYWYRQSLGQGPEFLIYFQGTGAADDSGLPNDRFFAVRPEGSVSTLKIQRTERGDSAVYLCASSPLWREGSYNEQFFGPGTRLTVL.

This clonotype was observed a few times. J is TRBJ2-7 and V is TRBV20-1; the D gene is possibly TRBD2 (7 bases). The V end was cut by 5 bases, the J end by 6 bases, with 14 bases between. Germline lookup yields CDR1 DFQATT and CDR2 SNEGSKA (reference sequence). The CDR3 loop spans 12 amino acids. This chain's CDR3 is CSALRGGVEQYF. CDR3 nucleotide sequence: TGCAGTGCTCTCCGAGGGGGGGTCGAGCAGTACTTC.

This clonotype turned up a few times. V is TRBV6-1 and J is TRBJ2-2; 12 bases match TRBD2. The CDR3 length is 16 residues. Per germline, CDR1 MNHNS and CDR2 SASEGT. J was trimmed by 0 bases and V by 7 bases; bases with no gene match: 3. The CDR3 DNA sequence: TGTGCCAGCACGGGGACTAGCGGGCCGAACACCGGGGAGCTGTTTTTT. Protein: CASTGTSGPNTGELFF.